The TCR beta chain under discussion was sequenced for a study of Ad26.COV2.S vaccination and SARS-CoV-2 variants. Worth noting for this clone: What it binds is unknown.

Treatment defined: some 20 received Ad26.COV2.S at low or high dose, single or two shots; several received placebo; per-sample allocation not given. The samples were gathered on day 63 after the first injection of vaccine or placebo. Produced via immunoSEQ multiplex PCR; TCRdb's table is partial and in-frame only. The sample has about 500,000 clones; about nine tenths are singletons. General study results and limits: Whether participants received vaccine or placebo, their non-spike TCR breadth was similar.

The TCR originated in a person aged 18-65 years who received the Ad26.COV2.S COVID-19 vaccine or a placebo. The sample was peripheral blood, taken in a trial of Ad26.COV2.S vaccine versus placebo.

The CDR3 DNA sequence: TGTGCCAGCGGACAGGGGTATAGCAATCAGCCCCAGCATTTT. It is translated as CASGQGYSNQPQHF. This chain connects TRBV2 to TRBJ1-5, with 9 bases that match TRBD1. CDR1 and CDR2 (germline): SNHLY, FYNNEI. The CDR3 runs to 14 residues. Trimming at V came to 8 bases and at J to 0 bases, leaving 2 bases not matched to a gene.